These T cell receptor beta chains were read from a single sample in a study of blood T cells in healthy people across ages. One entry per CDR3 protein, called by TCRdb with MiXCR from the 5' RACE reads. The data contain about 1 million distinct CDR3 sequences, around 25% of them singletons. The sample was also linked to a second study, of T cells of mothers and their children.

The sample comprised blood. These receptor sequences come from a girl aged 2 to 9 in good health. The CDR3 runs from the conserved cysteine through the conserved F or W. The D gene is left open where the match is weak. The size of a clone is reported for some rows only, either as once, few or many, or as a class for expanded clones.

J | size | V | D | CDR3 | DNA
TRBJ2-1 | few | TRBV11-2 | NA | CASSLGAVTYNEQFF | TGTGCCAGCAGCTTAGGAGCGGTAACCTACAATGAGCAGTTCTTC
TRBJ1-4 | few | TRBV25-1 | NA | CASSETGRVNEKLFF | TGTGCCAGCAGTGAAACCGGCAGGGTTAATGAAAAACTGTTTTTT
TRBJ1-6 | NA | TRBV6-2/TRBV6-3 | NA | CASSLSLSPLHF | TGTGCCAGCAGTTTATCACTGTCACCCCTCCACTTT
TRBJ2-3 | NA | TRBV6-5 | TRBD2 | CASSRLAGKDTQYF | TGTGCCAGCAGCCGACTAGCGGGAAAAGATACGCAGTATTTT
TRBJ2-3 | NA | TRBV7-3 | TRBD2 | CASSPTLGLAGDTQYF | TGTGCCAGCAGCCCCACTTTGGGACTAGCAGGAGATACGCAGTATTTT
TRBJ1-2 | few | TRBV6-1 | NA | CASTPSGASNYGYTF | TGTGCCAGCACGCCCAGCGGCGCTTCTAACTATGGCTACACCTTC
TRBJ2-1 | few | TRBV7-9 | NA | CASSSLTGSEQFF | TGTGCCAGCAGCTCCCTGACCGGGAGTGAGCAGTTCTTC
TRBJ2-3 | few | TRBV7-2 | TRBD2 | CASSPYSGSTDTQYF | TGTGCCAGCAGTCCTTATAGCGGGAGCACAGATACGCAGTATTTT
TRBJ2-3 | NA | TRBV19 | NA | CASSGGPGDTQYF | TGTGCCAGTAGTGGTGGTCCGGGGGATACGCAGTATTTT
TRBJ2-5 | NA | TRBV28 | NA | CASSESGVSQETQYF | TGTGCCAGCAGTGAATCAGGGGTGTCCCAAGAGACCCAGTACTTC
TRBJ2-5 | few | TRBV7-2 | TRBD2 | CASSLVLALKETQYF | TGTGCCAGCAGCTTAGTACTAGCGCTCAAAGAGACCCAGTACTTC
TRBJ1-4 | NA | TRBV5-4 | NA | CASSPRGLTTNEKLFF | TGTGCCAGCAGCCCCCGGGGGCTTACAACTAATGAAAAACTGTTTTTT
TRBJ2-2 | few | TRBV6-4 | TRBD1 | CASSDGRGHTGELFF | TGTGCCAGCAGTGACGGCAGGGGGCATACCGGGGAGCTGTTTTTT
TRBJ2-7 | NA | TRBV12-5 | NA | CASGPGDRAPYEQYF | TGTGCTAGCGGTCCGGGGGACCGAGCCCCCTACGAGCAGTACTTC
TRBJ2-2 | few | TRBV5-1 | TRBD1 | CASSLVGGSNTGELFF | TGCGCCAGCAGCTTGGTAGGGGGCTCTAACACCGGGGAGCTGTTTTTT
TRBJ2-4 | few | TRBV12-3/TRBV12-4 | TRBD1 | CASSLRGTGGKNIQYF | TGTGCCAGCAGTTTAAGGGGGACAGGGGGGAAGAACATTCAGTACTTC
TRBJ2-2 | few | TRBV9 | TRBD2 | CASSVAGVGELFF | TGTGCCAGCTCAGTAGCGGGGGTCGGGGAGCTGTTTTTT
TRBJ2-1 | NA | TRBV28 | TRBD2 | CASSSLAGAYDEQFF | TGTGCCAGCAGTTCCCTAGCGGGAGCCTACGATGAGCAGTTCTTC
TRBJ2-5 | few | TRBV29-1 | NA | CSVRRLQETQYF | TGCAGCGTTAGGCGGCTCCAAGAGACCCAGTACTTC
TRBJ2-1 | NA | TRBV3-1 | TRBD2 | CASSPLGGGVYNEQFF | TGTGCCAGCAGCCCCCTCGGCGGGGGGGTGTACAATGAGCAGTTCTTC
TRBJ2-3 | NA | TRBV7-7 | TRBD2 | CASSLLGGAGDTQYF | TGTGCTAGCAGCTTATTGGGAGGGGCAGGAGATACGCAGTATTTT
TRBJ1-1 | NA | TRBV7-2 | TRBD1 | CASSLAGQGRAFF | TGTGCCAGCAGCTTGGCAGGACAGGGGCGGGCTTTCTTT
TRBJ2-1 | NA | TRBV20-1 | TRBD2 | CSAPLAGVHNEQFF | TGCAGTGCCCCACTAGCGGGAGTGCACAATGAGCAGTTCTTC
TRBJ2-1 | NA | TRBV3-1 | TRBD2 | CASSQQAGGPVEQFF | TGTGCCAGCAGCCAGCAAGCGGGGGGGCCGGTTGAGCAGTTCTTC
TRBJ2-6 | NA | TRBV29-1 | TRBD1 | CSVEALPPKPTQGRPNVLTF | TGCAGCGTTGAAGCCCTCCCCCCAAAACCAACACAGGGGCGGCCTAACGTCCTGACTTTC
TRBJ1-2 | few | TRBV20-1 | NA | CSASTTANYGYTF | TGCAGTGCTAGCACGACAGCTAACTATGGCTACACCTTC
TRBJ2-7 | few | TRBV12-3/TRBV12-4 | NA | CASSLLLGGEQYF | TGTGCCAGCAGTTTATTACTGGGTGGCGAGCAGTACTTC
TRBJ2-3 | NA | TRBV5-1 | NA | CASSPRDPKADTQYF | TGCGCCAGCAGCCCCCGGGATCCGAAGGCGGATACGCAGTATTTT
TRBJ2-1 | NA | TRBV27 | NA | CASSTTLDEQFF | TGTGCCAGCAGTACGACTTTAGATGAGCAGTTCTTC
TRBJ2-5 | few | TRBV6-5 | NA | CASSYFQGGETQYF | TGTGCCAGCAGTTACTTCCAGGGAGGAGAGACCCAGTACTTC
TRBJ1-1 | NA | TRBV5-6 | NA | CASSSPASEAFF | TGTGCCAGCAGCTCGCCGGCGTCTGAAGCTTTCTTT
TRBJ2-3 | few | TRBV7-3 | NA | CASSLRGMDTQYF | TGTGCCAGCAGCTTACGAGGGATGGATACGCAGTATTTT
TRBJ2-5 | NA | TRBV13 | TRBD2 | CASSPRLAGGPFF | TGTGCCAGCAGCCCGCGCCTAGCGGGGGGGCCATTCTTC
TRBJ2-7 | NA | TRBV16 | NA | CASSLEGPNEQYF | TGTGCCAGCAGCCTTGAAGGGCCCAACGAGCAGTACTTC
TRBJ2-5 | NA | TRBV6-2/TRBV6-3 | NA | CAISDGPGETQYF | TGTGCCATCTCGGACGGCCCAGGGGAGACCCAGTACTTC
TRBJ2-2 | NA | TRBV12-3/TRBV12-4 | NA | CASSLTGPPLTGELFF | TGTGCCAGCAGTTTGACGGGACCACCCCTGACCGGGGAGCTGTTTTTT
TRBJ1-1 | NA | TRBV6-5 | NA | CASSYNGVAFF | TGTGCCAGCAGTTACAACGGGGTGGCTTTCTTT
TRBJ2-7 | NA | TRBV5-1 | TRBD2 | CASSWEWAAGEYEQYF | TGCGCCAGCAGCTGGGAGTGGGCAGCGGGAGAATACGAGCAGTACTTC
TRBJ1-2 | NA | TRBV12-3/TRBV12-4 | NA | CASSLSFRGGSGYTF | TGTGCCAGCAGTTTAAGTTTCAGGGGTGGAAGTGGCTACACCTTC
TRBJ1-4 | NA | TRBV12-3/TRBV12-4 | TRBD1 | CASSRPTGLNEKLFF | TGTGCCAGCAGCCGCCCGACAGGGTTAAATGAAAAACTGTTTTTT
TRBJ2-5 | NA | TRBV7-6 | NA | CASSIDGYQETQYF | TGTGCCAGCAGCATCGACGGATACCAAGAGACCCAGTACTTC
TRBJ2-2 | NA | TRBV28 | NA | CASSSGEASTGELFF | TGTGCCAGCAGTTCAGGGGAGGCGAGCACCGGGGAGCTGTTTTTT
TRBJ2-1 | NA | TRBV13 | TRBD2 | CASSLDPSGSSYNEQFF | TGTGCCAGCAGCTTAGACCCTAGCGGGAGCTCCTACAATGAGCAGTTCTTC
TRBJ2-7 | NA | TRBV25-1 | NA | CASSEDSEQYF | TGTGCCAGCAGTGAGGATAGCGAGCAGTACTTC